Below, 17 T cell receptor beta chains from the same sample are listed, as sequenced in a study of immune evolution from preneoplasia to lung adenocarcinoma. Data came from immunoSEQ multiplex PCR; TCRdb stores just in-frame clones and leaves some out. This sample has roughly 4,500 clones, with about 87% found just once. The material sequenced was FFPE lung adenocarcinoma in situ tissue. The receptors were sampled from a person in their sixties or seventies with lung adenocarcinoma.

The chain has TRBV30 and TRBJ1-5, with D perhaps TRBD1 (6 bases). V was clipped by 0 bases and J by 0 bases, with 15 bases between them. This CDR3 comprises 17 residues. Germline V gene lookup returns CDR1 GTSNPN and CDR2 SVGIG (reference sequence). CDR3 residues: CAWSVSAGEHSNQPQHF. DNA of the CDR3: TGTGCCTGGAGTGTATCGGCAGGGGAACATAGCAATCAGCCCCAGCATTTT.

This chain joins TRBV15 and TRBJ2-7, with 9 nucleotides matching TRBD2. Germline CDR1 and CDR2: LNHNV and YYDKDF (reference sequence). V dropped 2 bases and J dropped 2; count of bases not matched to a gene: 1. The CDR3 runs 14 residues. In DNA form, the CDR3 reads TGTGCCACCAGCAGACTAGCGGGGCCCTACGAGCAGTACTTC. This translates into CATSRLAGPYEQYF.

The V and J genes are TRBV10-3 and TRBJ1-5; no clear D gene. This CDR3 has 15 amino acids. Germline CDR1 and CDR2: ENHRY and SYGVKD. The V end was cut by 3 bases, the J end by 5 bases, with 14 bases between. The CDR3 spells CAISETLDVYQPQHF. The CDR3 region has the DNA TGTGCCATCAGTGAAACACTCGATGTCTATCAGCCCCAGCATTTT.

The genes are TRBV7-8 and TRBJ1-1; D unclear. Germline CDR1 and CDR2: SGHVS and FQNEAQ. Trimming shortened V by 10 bases and J by 1 base, and 16 bases separated the two germline ends. The CDR3 is 14 residues long. The CDR3, as DNA: TGTGCCACCGGCTCGATGACGGGGAACACTGAAGCTTTCTTT. Residues: CATGSMTGNTEAFF.

V gene TRBV6-6 combines with J gene TRBJ2-7, with 8 bases aligning to TRBD2. Trimming took 6 bases from V and 0 from J; bases not matched to a gene: 10. Germline-derived CDR1 and CDR2 are MNHNY and SVGAGI (reference sequence). This CDR3 contains 16 residues. The CDR3 region is CASRHLAGVSSYEQYF. The CDR3 DNA sequence: TGTGCCAGCAGACATCTAGCGGGCGTAAGCTCCTACGAGCAGTACTTC.

The chain uses TRBV5-1 and TRBJ2-7, with 9 positions matching TRBD2. Germline-derived CDR1 and CDR2 are SGHRS and YFSETQ. The length of the CDR3 is 15 residues. Unmatched junction bases numbered 5, after V lost 1 base and J lost 3 bases. The CDR3 loop reads CASSLLGLADYEQYF. The DNA of the CDR3 is TGCGCCAGCAGCTTGTTGGGACTAGCAGACTACGAGCAGTACTTC.

The rearrangement joins TRBV28 to TRBJ2-1; D ambiguous. Germline CDR1 and CDR2: MDHEN and SYDVKM. The CDR3 contains 10 residues. V lost 6 bases and J lost 12, with 9 bases in between. This CDR3 is CASSRARQFF. The CDR3 coding sequence is TGTGCCAGCAGCCGAGCGAGGCAGTTCTTC.

About this clone itself: In the same sample, other DNA sequences code for this CDR3. The genes are TRBV7-9 and TRBJ1-1; D is unclear. Trimming took 6 bases from V and 6 from J, leaving 8 bases between them. The CDR3 has 11 residues. CDR1 and CDR2 from the germline V gene are SEHNR and FQNEAQ (reference sequence). The CDR3 DNA follows: TGTGCCAGCAGTCCCCCCGCTGAAGCTTTCTTT. This codes for CASSPPAEAFF.

This clone was recorded a few times. V is TRBV29-1 and J is TRBJ2-7; the match to TRBD2 covers 8 bases. The CDR3 is made up of 13 amino acids. In germline, CDR1 is SQVTM, CDR2 ANQGSEA. V lost 6 bases to trimming and J lost 2 bases; unmatched junction nucleotides: 6. CDR3 loop: CSVGTSATYEQYF. The DNA for the CDR3 is TGCAGCGTGGGGACTAGTGCTACCTACGAGCAGTACTTC.

The rearrangement uses TRBV5-1 and TRBJ2-7, with a weak D call TRBD1 (6 bases). Per germline, CDR1 SGHRS and CDR2 YFSETQ. The ends were cut back, 0 bases at V and 3 bases at J, with 13 bases in the middle. The CDR3 is 15 residues long. DNA of the CDR3: TGCGCCAGCAGCTTGGCCCCTGGACAGATCTACGAGCAGTACTTC. This sequence encodes CASSLAPGQIYEQYF.

The genes are TRBV7-9 and TRBJ2-7; D unclear. Germline V gene lookup returns CDR1 SEHNR and CDR2 FQNEAQ (reference sequence). The V end lost 5 bases, the J end lost 3 bases, and 14 bases lay between the germline ends. The CDR3 is 14 amino acids. The CDR3 is CASSPARQFYEQYF. CDR3 in DNA: TGTGCCAGCAGCCCAGCAAGGCAGTTCTACGAGCAGTACTTC.

V and J are TRBV19 and TRBJ1-5; no clear D. The germline V and J ends were trimmed by 2 bases and 10 bases, with 12 bases remaining between them. CDR3 size: 13 residues. In germline, CDR1 is LNHDA, CDR2 SQIVND (reference sequence). CDR3 in amino acids: CASSINEISPQHF. CDR3 DNA: TGTGCCAGTAGTATAAATGAGATCAGCCCCCAGCATTTT. Supplemented by reference TRBV19 and TRBJ1-5, the full variable domain reads DGGITQSPKYLFRKEGQNVTLSCEQNLNHDAMYWYRQDPGQGLRLIYYSQIVNDFQKGDIAEGYSVSREKKESFPLTVTSAQKNPTAFYLCASSINEISPQHFGDGTRLSIL.

The CDR3 loop is CASSRGLGSEQFF. CDR3 nucleotides: TGTGCCAGCTCCCGGGGCCTAGGAAGTGAGCAGTTCTTC. The chain links TRBV2 to TRBJ2-1, with D perhaps given as TRBD1 or TRBD2 (5 bases each). With 8 bases removed from V and 9 bases from J, the gap between germline ends came to 17 bases. Germline V CDR1 and CDR2: SNHLY, FYNNEI. The CDR3 contains 13 residues.

This clone was seen a few times. This chain's CDR3 is CASSIRDTETQYF. The CDR3 nucleotides read TGCGCCAGCAGCATCCGGGACACCGAGACCCAGTACTTC. The chain is built from TRBV5-1 and TRBJ2-5; possible D gene TRBD1, 6 bases. The CDR3 consists of 13 residues. The germline gives CDR1 SGHRS, CDR2 YFSETQ. V lost 4 bases and J 5 bases, leaving 12 bases between the germline ends.

V gene TRBV12-1 combines with J gene TRBJ2-5; TRBD2 is the table's D call and was not checked against the DNA. TRBV12-1 represents a pseudogene. The CDR3 has 16 residues. This chain's CDR3 is CASSAGTSGREETQYF. The CDR3 region has the DNA TGTGCCAGCAGCGCGGGGACTAGCGGGAGGGAGGAGACCCAGTACTTC.

The V and J genes are TRBV7-9 and TRBJ1-2, with a weak D call TRBD1 (6 bases). The CDR3 length is 13 residues. The V gene's germline CDR1 is SEHNR and CDR2 FQNEAQ (reference sequence). Trimming took 5 bases from V and 4 from J, leaving 11 bases between them. The CDR3 sequence is CASSAQGGYGYTF. In DNA, the CDR3 is TGTGCCAGCAGCGCACAGGGTGGCTATGGCTACACCTTC.

The chain links TRBV5-4 to TRBJ1-2; D unresolved. V gave up 1 base and J gave up 5 bases, with 18 bases separating them. The V gene's germline CDR1 is SGHNT and CDR2 YYREEE (reference sequence). The CDR3 spans 16 residues. CDR3 sequence reads: CASSLKVSTKTYGYTF. The CDR3 DNA reads as TGTGCCAGCAGCTTGAAGGTTTCCACTAAAACATATGGCTACACCTTC.